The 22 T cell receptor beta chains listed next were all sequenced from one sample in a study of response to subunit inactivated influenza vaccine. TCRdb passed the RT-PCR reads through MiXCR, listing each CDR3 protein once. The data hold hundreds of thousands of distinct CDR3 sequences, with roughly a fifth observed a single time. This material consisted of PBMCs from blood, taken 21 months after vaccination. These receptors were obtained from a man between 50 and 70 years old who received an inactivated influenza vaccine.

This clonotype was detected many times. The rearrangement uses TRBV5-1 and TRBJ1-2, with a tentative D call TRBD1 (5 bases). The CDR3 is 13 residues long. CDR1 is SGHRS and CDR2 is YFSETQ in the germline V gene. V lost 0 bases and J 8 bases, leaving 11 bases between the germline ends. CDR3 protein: CASSLGQGLGYTF. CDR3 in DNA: TGCGCCAGCAGCTTGGGGCAGGGCCTCGGCTACACCTTC.

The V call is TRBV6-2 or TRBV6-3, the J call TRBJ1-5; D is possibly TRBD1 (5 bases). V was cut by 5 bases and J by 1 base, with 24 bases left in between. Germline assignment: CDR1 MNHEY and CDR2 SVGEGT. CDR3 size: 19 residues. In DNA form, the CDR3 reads TGTGCCAGCAGTCCCCCCTGGGGGGTCTGGAGGAGAAGCAATCAGCCCCAGCATTTT. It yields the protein CASSPPWGVWRRSNQPQHF.

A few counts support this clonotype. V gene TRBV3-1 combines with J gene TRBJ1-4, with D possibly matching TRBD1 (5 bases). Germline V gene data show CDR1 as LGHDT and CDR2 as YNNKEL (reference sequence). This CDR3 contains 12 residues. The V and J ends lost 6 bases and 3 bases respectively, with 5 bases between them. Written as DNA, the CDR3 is TGTGCCAGCAGACAGGCTAATGAAAAACTGTTTTTT. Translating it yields CASRQANEKLFF.

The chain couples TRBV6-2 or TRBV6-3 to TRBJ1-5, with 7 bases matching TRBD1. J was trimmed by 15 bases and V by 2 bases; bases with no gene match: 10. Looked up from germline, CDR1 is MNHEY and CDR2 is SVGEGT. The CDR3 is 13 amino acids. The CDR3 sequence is CASSYASQGRRHF. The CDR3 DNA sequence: TGTGCCAGCAGTTACGCGTCACAGGGGCGGCGGCATTTT.

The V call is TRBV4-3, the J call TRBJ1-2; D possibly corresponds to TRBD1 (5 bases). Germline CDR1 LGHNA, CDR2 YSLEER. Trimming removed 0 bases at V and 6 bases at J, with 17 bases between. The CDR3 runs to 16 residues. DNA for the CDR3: TGCGCCAGCAGCCAAGACTTGATGCCCGGGACCCATGGCTACACCTTC. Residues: CASSQDLMPGTHGYTF.

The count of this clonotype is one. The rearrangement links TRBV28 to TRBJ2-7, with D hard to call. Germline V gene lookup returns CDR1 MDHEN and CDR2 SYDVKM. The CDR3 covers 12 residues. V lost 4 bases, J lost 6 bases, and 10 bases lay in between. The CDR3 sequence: CASSSSLSEQYF. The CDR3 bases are TGTGCCAGCAGTTCCTCCCTTTCCGAGCAGTACTTC. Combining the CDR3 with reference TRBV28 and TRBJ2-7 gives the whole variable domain DVKVTQSSRYLVKRTGEKVFLECVQDMDHENMFWYRQDPGLGLRLIYFSYDVKMKEKGDIPEGYSVSREKKERFSLILESASTNQTSMYLCASSSSLSEQYFGPGTRLTVT.

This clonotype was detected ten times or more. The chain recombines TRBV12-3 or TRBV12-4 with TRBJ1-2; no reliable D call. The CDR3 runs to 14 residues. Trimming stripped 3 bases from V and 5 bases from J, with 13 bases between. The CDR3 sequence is CASSFARQAYGYTF. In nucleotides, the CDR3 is TGTGCCAGCAGTTTCGCGCGGCAAGCTTATGGCTACACCTTC.

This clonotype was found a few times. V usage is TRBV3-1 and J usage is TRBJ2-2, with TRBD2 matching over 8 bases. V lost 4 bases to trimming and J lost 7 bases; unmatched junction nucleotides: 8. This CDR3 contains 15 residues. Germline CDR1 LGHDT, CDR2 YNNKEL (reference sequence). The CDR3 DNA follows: TGTGCCAGCAGCCCCGGAGCGGGAGATAACGGGGAGCTGTTTTTT. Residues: CASSPGAGDNGELFF.

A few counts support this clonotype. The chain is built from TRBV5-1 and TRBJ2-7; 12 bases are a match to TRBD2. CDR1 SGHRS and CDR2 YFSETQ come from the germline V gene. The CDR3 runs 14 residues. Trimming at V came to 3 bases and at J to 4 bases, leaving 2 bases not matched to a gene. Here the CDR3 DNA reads TGCGCCAGCAGCTGGCTAGCGGGAGGGTACGAGCAGTACTTC. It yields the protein CASSWLAGGYEQYF.

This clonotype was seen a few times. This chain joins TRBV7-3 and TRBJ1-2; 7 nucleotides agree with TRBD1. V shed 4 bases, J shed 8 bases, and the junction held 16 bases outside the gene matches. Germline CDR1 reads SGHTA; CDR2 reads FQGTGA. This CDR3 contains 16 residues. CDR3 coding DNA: TGTGCCAGCAGCTCCTCAGGGGGGGCTGACGCTCAAGGCTACACCTTC. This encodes CASSSSGGADAQGYTF.

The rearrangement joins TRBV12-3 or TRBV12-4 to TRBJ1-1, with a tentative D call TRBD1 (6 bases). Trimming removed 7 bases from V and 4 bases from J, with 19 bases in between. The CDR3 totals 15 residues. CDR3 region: CASMLPARGLTEAFF. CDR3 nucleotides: TGTGCCAGCATGCTTCCCGCCCGGGGGCTCACTGAAGCTTTCTTT.

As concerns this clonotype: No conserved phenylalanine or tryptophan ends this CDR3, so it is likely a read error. CDR3 sequence (DNA): TGTGCCAGCAGCCTGGGGACAGTAGAGAACACCGGGGAGCTGTTTTTG. As protein: CASSLGTVENTGELFL. The chain combines TRBV5-6 with TRBJ2-2; 7 bases fit TRBD1. Germline V gene sequence: CDR1 SGHDT, CDR2 YYEEEE. This CDR3 spans 16 amino acids. V lost 4 bases and J lost 1; bases outside the gene matches: 7.

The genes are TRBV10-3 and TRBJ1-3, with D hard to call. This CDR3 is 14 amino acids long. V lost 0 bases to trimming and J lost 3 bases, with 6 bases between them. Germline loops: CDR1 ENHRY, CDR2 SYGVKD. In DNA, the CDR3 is TGTGCCATCAGTGAGTCGCTACTTGGAAACACCATATATTTT. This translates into CAISESLLGNTIYF.

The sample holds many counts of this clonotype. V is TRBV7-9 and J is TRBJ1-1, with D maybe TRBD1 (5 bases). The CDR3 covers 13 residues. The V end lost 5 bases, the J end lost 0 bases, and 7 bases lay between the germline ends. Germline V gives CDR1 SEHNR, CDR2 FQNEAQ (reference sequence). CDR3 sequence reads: CASSRGVNTEAFF. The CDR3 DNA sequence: TGTGCCAGCAGCCGAGGGGTGAACACTGAAGCTTTCTTT.

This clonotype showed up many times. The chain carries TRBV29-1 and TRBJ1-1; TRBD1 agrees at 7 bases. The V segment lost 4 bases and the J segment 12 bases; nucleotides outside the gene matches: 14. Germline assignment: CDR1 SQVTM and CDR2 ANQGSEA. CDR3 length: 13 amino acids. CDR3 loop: CSVVLLEGGPSFF. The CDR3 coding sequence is TGCAGCGTTGTCCTCCTGGAAGGGGGCCCTTCTTTCTTT.

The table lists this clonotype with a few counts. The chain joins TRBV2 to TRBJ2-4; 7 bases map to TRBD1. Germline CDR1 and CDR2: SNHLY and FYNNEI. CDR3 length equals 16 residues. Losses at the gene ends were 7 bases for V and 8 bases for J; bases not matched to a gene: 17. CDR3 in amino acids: CASTLGQLSRSDIQYF. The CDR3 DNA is TGTGCCAGCACTTTGGGACAGCTCTCTAGGAGTGACATTCAGTACTTC. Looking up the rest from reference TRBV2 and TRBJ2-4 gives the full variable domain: EPEVTQTPSHQVTQMGQEVILRCVPISNHLYFYWYRQILGQKVEFLVSFYNNEISEKSEIFDDQFSVERPDGSNFTLKIRSTKLEDSAMYFCASTLGQLSRSDIQYFGAGTRLSVL.

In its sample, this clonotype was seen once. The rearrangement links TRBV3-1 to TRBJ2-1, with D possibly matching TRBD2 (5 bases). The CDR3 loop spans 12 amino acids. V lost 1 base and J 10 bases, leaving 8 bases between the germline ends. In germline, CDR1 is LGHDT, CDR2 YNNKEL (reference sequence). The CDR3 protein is CASSQGTSEQFF. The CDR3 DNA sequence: TGTGCCAGCAGCCAAGGGACTTCCGAGCAGTTCTTC.

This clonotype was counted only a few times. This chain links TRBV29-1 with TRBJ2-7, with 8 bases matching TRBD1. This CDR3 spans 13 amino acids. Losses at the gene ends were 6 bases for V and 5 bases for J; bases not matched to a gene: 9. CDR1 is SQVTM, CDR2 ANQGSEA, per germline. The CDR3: CSVRTGLGHEQYF. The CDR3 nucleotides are TGCAGCGTACGGACAGGGTTAGGCCACGAGCAGTACTTC.

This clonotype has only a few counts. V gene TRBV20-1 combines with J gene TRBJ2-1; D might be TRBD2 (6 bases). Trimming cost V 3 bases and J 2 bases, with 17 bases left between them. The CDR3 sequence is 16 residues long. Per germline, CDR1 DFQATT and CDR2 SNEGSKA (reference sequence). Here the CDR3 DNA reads TGCAGTGCTAGGATCCGAGACGGCGGGGCCTACAATGAGCAGTTCTTC. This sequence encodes CSARIRDGGAYNEQFF.

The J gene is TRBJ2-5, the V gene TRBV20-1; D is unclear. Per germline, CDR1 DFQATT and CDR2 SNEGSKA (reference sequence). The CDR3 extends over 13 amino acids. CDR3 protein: CSTARPEQETQYF. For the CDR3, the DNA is TGCAGCACAGCAAGGCCGGAGCAAGAGACCCAGTACTTC.

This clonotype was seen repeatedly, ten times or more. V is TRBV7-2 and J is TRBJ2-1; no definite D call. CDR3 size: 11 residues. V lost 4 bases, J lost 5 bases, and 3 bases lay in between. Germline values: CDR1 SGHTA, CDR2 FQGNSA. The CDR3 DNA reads TGTGCCAGCAGCTCTAACAATGAGCAGTTCTTC. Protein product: CASSSNNEQFF.

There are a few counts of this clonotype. The CDR3, as DNA: TGTGCCAGCAGCCATGCGGGACTAGCGGAAGAGACCCAGTACTTC. This gives the protein CASSHAGLAEETQYF. The V gene is TRBV5-6, the J gene TRBJ2-5, with TRBD2 matching 11 bases. Germline V gene data show CDR1 as SGHDT and CDR2 as YYEEEE. The J segment lost 3 bases and the V segment lost 4 bases, leaving 5 bases of the junction unmatched. The length of the CDR3 is 15 residues.